Listed below are T cell receptor beta chains from one sample, sequenced in a study of blood T cell repertoires in COVID-19. Clones were sequenced by immunoSEQ multiplex PCR, and TCRdb holds only the in-frame ones, with some missing. Altogether roughly 53,000 clones are present, about 87% being singletons, with the ten largest covering around 2%. The sequencing input was peripheral blood. These TCRs come from a woman aged 80 or older with COVID-19, enrolled during active disease. Both conserved end residues are part of each CDR3. The order of the fields is clone size, J gene, CDR3 length, V gene, D gene, CDR3 protein, CDR3 DNA. D genes are given only for firm matches. The size of a clone is reported for some rows only, either as once, few or many, or as a class for expanded clones.

size: once; J: TRBJ1-1; length: 12; V: TRBV29-1; D: NA; CDR3: CSLGREGTEAFF; DNA: TGCAGCCTCGGACGGGAGGGCACTGAAGCTTTCTTT
size: NA; J: TRBJ2-2; length: 13; V: TRBV19; D: NA; CDR3: CASRSGNTGELFF; DNA: TGTGCCAGTAGGTCCGGGAACACCGGGGAGCTGTTTTTT
size: NA; J: TRBJ2-3; length: 14; V: TRBV3-1/TRBV3-2; D: TRBD1; CDR3: CASSRTGSTDTQYF; DNA: TGTGCCAGCAGCCGGACAGGAAGCACAGATACGCAGTATTTT
size: NA; J: TRBJ1-1; length: 17; V: TRBV5-1; D: NA; CDR3: CASSLGTYRALNTEAFF; DNA: TGCGCCAGCAGCTTGGGGACTTACAGGGCCCTGAACACTGAAGCTTTCTTT
size: NA; J: TRBJ1-2; length: 12; V: TRBV2; D: NA; CDR3: CASRADRDGYTF; DNA: TGTGCCAGCAGGGCTGACAGAGACGGCTACACCTTC
size: NA; J: TRBJ2-2; length: 16; V: TRBV7-7; D: NA; CDR3: CASSFYGTPNTGELFF; DNA: TGTGCTAGCAGCTTCTACGGGACACCGAACACCGGGGAGCTGTTTTTT
size: few; J: TRBJ1-1; length: 15; V: TRBV28; D: NA; CDR3: CASSSQVWAGTEAFF; DNA: TGTGCCAGCAGTTCCCAGGTATGGGCAGGCACTGAAGCTTTCTTT
size: NA; J: TRBJ1-2; length: 17; V: TRBV18; D: TRBD1; CDR3: CASSKDRGMIGDYGYTF; DNA: TGTGCCAGCTCTAAAGACAGGGGCATGATTGGAGACTATGGCTACACCTTC
size: NA; J: TRBJ1-2; length: 16; V: TRBV18; D: TRBD1; CDR3: CASSPTAGQGNYGYTF; DNA: TGTGCCAGCTCACCTACCGCCGGACAGGGGAACTATGGCTACACCTTC
size: NA; J: TRBJ2-4; length: 14; V: TRBV7-8; D: TRBD1; CDR3: CASSTGQGRDIQYF; DNA: TGTGCCAGCAGCACTGGACAGGGGAGGGACATTCAGTACTTC
size: NA; J: TRBJ2-3; length: 14; V: TRBV9; D: TRBD2; CDR3: CASSSGGQRDTQYF; DNA: TGTGCCAGCAGCAGCGGGGGCCAGAGAGATACGCAGTATTTT
size: NA; J: TRBJ1-2; length: 15; V: TRBV3-1/TRBV3-2; D: NA; CDR3: CASSYVRTSLYGYTF; DNA: TGTGCCAGCAGCTATGTCAGGACAAGCCTCTATGGCTACACCTTC
size: once; J: TRBJ1-2; length: 14; V: TRBV19; D: TRBD1; CDR3: CASSKGGSNYGYTF; DNA: TGTGCCAGTAGTAAAGGGGGCAGTAACTATGGCTACACCTTC
size: NA; J: TRBJ2-7; length: 17; V: TRBV11-2; D: TRBD2; CDR3: CASSLPFLAGVRYEQYF; DNA: TGTGCCAGCAGCTTACCTTTTCTAGCGGGAGTCAGGTACGAGCAGTACTTC
size: NA; J: TRBJ2-7; length: 16; V: TRBV6-6; D: NA; CDR3: CASTSTGRAVHYEQYF; DNA: TGTGCCAGCACCTCTACCGGCAGGGCGGTACACTACGAGCAGTACTTC
size: once; J: TRBJ2-1; length: 17; V: TRBV5-1; D: TRBD2; CDR3: CASSLVLAGGRDREQFF; DNA: TGCGCCAGCAGCTTGGTTCTAGCGGGAGGGCGGGATCGTGAGCAGTTCTTC
size: NA; J: TRBJ2-5; length: 11; V: TRBV28; D: TRBD2; CDR3: CATTGGAGNDF; DNA: TGTGCCACCACCGGGGGAGCGGGAAATGACTTC
size: NA; J: TRBJ1-3; length: 14; V: TRBV9; D: NA; CDR3: CASSVGGASNTIYF; DNA: TGTGCCAGCAGCGTAGGGGGAGCCTCGAACACCATATATTTT
size: NA; J: TRBJ1-2; length: 13; V: TRBV28; D: NA; CDR3: CASSTGANYGYTF; DNA: TGTGCCAGCTCGACAGGAGCGAACTATGGCTACACCTTC
size: NA; J: TRBJ2-1; length: 17; V: TRBV27; D: TRBD2; CDR3: CASGLGAGGLSYNEQFF; DNA: TGTGCCAGCGGTCTTGGGGCGGGAGGTCTCTCCTACAATGAGCAGTTCTTC
size: once; J: TRBJ1-2; length: 13; V: TRBV2; D: TRBD1; CDR3: CASSDTGVAGYTF; DNA: TGTGCCAGCAGTGACACAGGGGTTGCTGGCTACACCTTC
size: NA; J: TRBJ1-1; length: 15; V: TRBV7-2; D: TRBD1; CDR3: CASSLSGTGATEAFF; DNA: TGTGCCAGCAGCTTATCCGGGACAGGGGCAACTGAAGCTTTCTTT
size: NA; J: TRBJ1-1; length: 13; V: TRBV29-1; D: NA; CDR3: CSLTLTGRTEAFF; DNA: TGCAGTCTCACCTTGACGGGGAGAACTGAAGCTTTCTTT
size: NA; J: TRBJ2-1; length: 16; V: TRBV19; D: TRBD1; CDR3: CASSNPGTGAGNEQFF; DNA: TGTGCCAGTAGTAATCCGGGGACAGGGGCTGGCAATGAGCAGTTCTTC
size: NA; J: TRBJ2-2; length: 15; V: TRBV10-3; D: TRBD2; CDR3: CAINPGLAGTGELFF; DNA: TGTGCCATCAACCCGGGACTAGCGGGAACCGGGGAGCTGTTTTTT
size: once; J: TRBJ1-6; length: 14; V: TRBV2; D: TRBD1; CDR3: CASRVTGGGSPLHF; DNA: TGTGCCAGCAGAGTGACAGGGGGCGGTTCACCCCTCCACTTT
size: NA; J: TRBJ2-6; length: 16; V: TRBV5-5; D: NA; CDR3: CASSRTGNSGANVLTF; DNA: TGTGCCAGCAGCCGAACAGGGAACTCTGGGGCCAACGTCCTGACTTTC
size: NA; J: TRBJ1-2; length: 14; V: TRBV19; D: NA; CDR3: CASSTGQFFYGYTF; DNA: TGTGCCAGTAGTACCGGACAGTTCTTCTATGGCTACACCTTC
size: NA; J: TRBJ1-1; length: 13; V: TRBV19; D: NA; CDR3: CASTQRGYTEAFF; DNA: TGTGCCAGTACCCAAAGGGGCTATACTGAAGCTTTCTTT
size: NA; J: TRBJ1-2; length: 17; V: TRBV7-2; D: NA; CDR3: CASSSKVLTAPLNGYTF; DNA: TGTGCCAGCAGCTCCAAGGTCCTCACAGCCCCTCTTAATGGCTACACCTTC
size: NA; J: TRBJ1-4; length: 16; V: TRBV6-1; D: TRBD1; CDR3: CASSVSQGAANEKLFF; DNA: TGTGCCAGCAGTGTGTCTCAGGGGGCAGCTAATGAAAAACTGTTTTTT
size: NA; J: TRBJ2-3; length: 13; V: TRBV6-6; D: TRBD2; CDR3: CASRAGGSDTQYF; DNA: TGTGCCAGCCGGGCGGGAGGTTCAGATACGCAGTATTTT
size: NA; J: TRBJ2-1; length: 14; V: TRBV2; D: TRBD1; CDR3: CASSERRTGNEQFF; DNA: TGTGCCAGCAGTGAAAGGAGGACAGGTAATGAGCAGTTCTTC
size: NA; J: TRBJ2-1; length: 15; V: TRBV9; D: NA; CDR3: CASSGRDSTYNEQFF; DNA: TGTGCCAGCAGCGGCCGGGACTCCACCTACAATGAGCAGTTCTTC
size: NA; J: TRBJ2-3; length: 14; V: TRBV7-2; D: TRBD2; CDR3: CASSLVVAGDTQYF; DNA: TGTGCCAGCAGCTTAGTCGTAGCGGGGGATACGCAGTATTTT
size: NA; J: TRBJ1-2; length: 14; V: TRBV6-6; D: NA; CDR3: CASSYQGLNYGYTF; DNA: TGTGCCAGCAGTTACCAGGGCTTAAACTATGGCTACACCTTC
size: NA; J: TRBJ1-3; length: 15; V: TRBV5-1; D: NA; CDR3: CASSLDGGSGNTIYF; DNA: TGCGCCAGCAGCTTGGACGGGGGGTCTGGAAACACCATATATTTT
size: NA; J: TRBJ2-3; length: 13; V: TRBV18; D: NA; CDR3: CASSLRAADTQYF; DNA: TGTGCCAGCTCACTGCGGGCCGCAGATACGCAGTATTTT
size: NA; J: TRBJ2-5; length: 16; V: TRBV19; D: TRBD2; CDR3: CASSIGGSGGQETQYF; DNA: TGTGCCAGTAGTATAGGGGGTAGCGGGGGCCAAGAGACCCAGTACTTC
size: NA; J: TRBJ2-2; length: 14; V: TRBV30; D: NA; CDR3: CAWRGLSGTGELFF; DNA: TGTGCCTGGAGGGGACTGTCGGGCACCGGGGAGCTGTTTTTT
size: NA; J: TRBJ1-5; length: 14; V: TRBV7-2; D: NA; CDR3: CASSYQQGNQPQHF; DNA: TGTGCCAGCAGCTATCAACAGGGTAATCAGCCCCAGCATTTT
size: NA; J: TRBJ2-1; length: 16; V: TRBV18; D: TRBD1; CDR3: CASSQPGQGAVNEQFF; DNA: TGTGCCAGCTCACAACCGGGACAGGGGGCGGTCAATGAGCAGTTCTTC
size: NA; J: TRBJ1-2; length: 15; V: TRBV6-5; D: NA; CDR3: CASSLGYRANYGYTF; DNA: TGTGCCAGCAGCCTAGGTTACAGGGCCAACTATGGCTACACCTTC
size: NA; J: TRBJ1-4; length: 15; V: TRBV18; D: NA; CDR3: CASSLRGWGNEKLFF; DNA: TGTGCCAGCTCACTTAGGGGCTGGGGTAATGAAAAACTGTTTTTT
size: few; J: TRBJ1-2; length: 12; V: TRBV6-5; D: NA; CDR3: CASRITGYGYTF; DNA: TGTGCCAGCAGAATTACAGGGTATGGCTACACCTTC
size: NA; J: TRBJ2-3; length: 14; V: TRBV19; D: TRBD1; CDR3: CASSTFGVRDSRYF; DNA: TGTGCCAGTAGTACATTTGGCGTCCGGGACAGTCGGTATTTT
size: NA; J: TRBJ1-5; length: 16; V: TRBV2; D: TRBD1; CDR3: CASSGTGRYSNQPQHF; DNA: TGTGCCAGCAGTGGGACAGGGAGGTATAGCAATCAGCCCCAGCATTTT
size: NA; J: TRBJ1-1; length: 14; V: TRBV5-1; D: NA; CDR3: CASSFGGGNTEAFF; DNA: TGCGCCAGCAGCTTTGGGGGAGGAAACACTGAAGCTTTCTTT
size: NA; J: TRBJ1-1; length: 12; V: TRBV6-5; D: NA; CDR3: CASFRSDTEAFF; DNA: TGTGCCAGCTTTCGGTCGGACACTGAAGCTTTCTTT
size: NA; J: TRBJ1-1; length: 14; V: TRBV30; D: NA; CDR3: CAWSRGRANTEAFF; DNA: TGTGCCTGGAGCCGAGGCAGGGCGAACACTGAAGCTTTCTTT
size: NA; J: TRBJ1-5; length: 15; V: TRBV5-1; D: TRBD1; CDR3: CASSLDTGGNQPQHF; DNA: TGCGCCAGCAGCTTGGATACAGGGGGCAATCAGCCCCAGCATTTT
size: once; J: TRBJ2-7; length: 14; V: TRBV7-8; D: NA; CDR3: CASSLALAGYEQYF; DNA: TGTGCCAGCAGCTTAGCGCTCGCAGGGTACGAGCAGTACTTC
size: NA; J: TRBJ1-2; length: 14; V: TRBV7-9; D: TRBD1; CDR3: CASSRDSTSYGYTF; DNA: TGTGCCAGCAGCCGGGACAGCACTTCCTATGGCTACACCTTC
size: NA; J: TRBJ1-1; length: 17; V: TRBV19; D: TRBD1; CDR3: CASSIIQGERKGTEAFF; DNA: TGTGCCAGTAGTATAATACAGGGGGAAAGGAAGGGCACTGAAGCTTTCTTT
size: once; J: TRBJ2-3; length: 15; V: TRBV2; D: NA; CDR3: CASSGGPPSTDTQYF; DNA: TGTGCCAGCAGTGGCGGGCCTCCTAGCACAGATACGCAGTATTTT